This note documents a single T cell receptor beta chain sequence. Per germline, CDR1 MNHEY and CDR2 SMNVEV (reference sequence). This CDR3 region has 11 residues. With 6 bases removed from V and 10 bases from J, the gap between germline ends came to 12 bases. The data belong to a study of OX40 agonist ivuxolimab in advanced cancers. Here immunoSEQ multiplex PCR was the method, and the copy in TCRdb shows in-frame clones only, minus some. Here the sample spans tens of thousands of clones, around 89% being singletons. The sequence derives from an adult with an advanced solid tumor such as melanoma, head and neck, liver or kidney cancer. This rearrangement joins TRBV27 to TRBJ1-1; no firm D call. The sequenced sample was CD4+ or CD8+ T cells sorted from blood, obtained in a trial of the OX40 agonist ivuxolimab. CDR3: CASRSGYTAFF. Here the CDR3 DNA reads TGTGCCAGCAGGTCAGGTTACACAGCTTTCTTT.